Following are 17 T cell receptor beta chains from one sample sequenced in a study of cytomegalovirus exposure and HLA in healthy donors. The method was immunoSEQ multiplex PCR; TCRdb's version includes in-frame clones alone and lacks a portion of them. Of more than 120,000 clones listed, 80% to 90% are singletons. The sequenced sample consisted of PBMCs. These receptors came from a young man in good health and CMV-seropositive.

Here the CDR3 reads CASSLGRRRGGSYGYTF. The CDR3 region has the DNA TGTGCCAGCAGCTTAGGTCGTCGAAGGGGAGGTAGCTATGGCTACACCTTC. The chain combines TRBV7-8 with TRBJ1-2; D may be TRBD1 (5 bases). Germline values: CDR1 SGHVS, CDR2 FQNEAQ. Between the trimmed V and J ends, which lost 1 base and 4 bases, there was a span of 19 bases. The CDR3 runs 17 residues.

V gene TRBV5-1 combines with J gene TRBJ2-6; 7 positions agree with TRBD1. The CDR3 contains 15 residues. J was trimmed by 2 bases and V by 4 bases; bases with no gene match: 3. Germline-derived CDR1 and CDR2 are SGHRS and YFSETQ. CDR3 protein: CASSPGQPGANVLTF. In DNA, the CDR3 is TGCGCCAGCAGCCCGGGACAGCCTGGGGCCAACGTCCTGACTTTC. The entire variable domain, with the rest obtained from reference TRBV5-1 and TRBJ2-6, is as follows: KAGVTQTPRYLIKTRGQQVTLSCSPISGHRSVSWYQQTPGQGLQFLFEYFSETQRNKGNFPGRFSGRQFSNSRSEMNVSTLELGDSALYLCASSPGQPGANVLTFGAGSRLTVL.

V usage is TRBV4-1 and J usage is TRBJ2-1; 11 bases fit TRBD2. Germline V lookup: CDR1 MGHRA, CDR2 YSYEKL. Trimming at V came to 3 bases and at J to 0 bases, leaving 19 bases not matched to a gene. The length of the CDR3 is 22 residues. CDR3 in amino acids: CASSHPRLAGPLGPSSYNEQFF. CDR3 coding DNA: TGCGCCAGCAGCCACCCGAGACTAGCGGGGCCCCTAGGCCCTAGCTCCTACAATGAGCAGTTCTTC.

The chain recombines TRBV2 with TRBJ1-1; the D is unclear. The CDR3 is 15 residues long. Per the germline V gene, CDR1 is SNHLY and CDR2 is FYNNEI. With 6 bases removed from V and 4 bases from J, the gap between germline ends came to 18 bases. This CDR3 is CASRLTTLGSTEAFF. The CDR3 DNA is TGTGCCAGCAGACTTACCACACTGGGGAGCACTGAAGCTTTCTTT.

V gene TRBV5-1 combines with J gene TRBJ2-1; the match to TRBD2 covers 11 bases. From germline, CDR1 is SGHRS and CDR2 YFSETQ. CDR3 length: 13 residues. J gave up 9 bases and V 5 bases, and 4 bases lay outside the gene matches. CDR3 DNA: TGCGCCAGCAGAACTAGCGGGAGTTTTGAGCAGTTCTTC. Amino acid sequence: CASRTSGSFEQFF.

The chain combines TRBV4-1 with TRBJ2-7, with TRBD1 matching over 9 bases. Germline values: CDR1 MGHRA, CDR2 YSYEKL. CDR3 length: 16 amino acids. V shed 1 base, J shed 3 bases, and the junction held 7 bases outside the gene matches. Here the CDR3 DNA reads TGCGCCAGCAGCCAAGGCCCTCAGACAGGGGGCTACGAGCAGTACTTC. This encodes CASSQGPQTGGYEQYF.

The chain joins TRBV6-5 to TRBJ1-1; the D is unclear. The V gene's germline CDR1 is MNHEY and CDR2 SVGAGI. V was cut by 0 bases and J by 6 bases, with 14 bases left in between. CDR3 size: 15 residues. The DNA for the CDR3 is TGTGCCAGCAGTTACTCAAAAGTTCAAACACCTGAAGCTTTCTTT. Translated: CASSYSKVQTPEAFF.

For the CDR3, the DNA is TGCGCCAGCAGCTTGGGCAGCGCGGCGGGAAATGAGCAGTTCTTC. It is translated as CASSLGSAAGNEQFF. The J gene is TRBJ2-1, the V gene TRBV5-1; D may be TRBD2 (6 bases). The germline V and J ends were trimmed by 0 bases and 7 bases, with 14 bases remaining between them. CDR1 and CDR2 from the germline V gene are SGHRS and YFSETQ. The CDR3 sequence is 15 residues long.

This clone has a single count. The chain employs TRBV27 and TRBJ1-1, with D perhaps TRBD1 (6 bases). Germline V gene sequence: CDR1 MNHEY, CDR2 SMNVEV (reference sequence). This CDR3 contains 18 residues. Between the trimmed V and J ends, which lost 5 bases and 0 bases, there was a span of 22 bases. The CDR3 reads CASSIGERGLLMNTEAFF. Written as DNA, the CDR3 is TGTGCCAGCAGTATTGGAGAGAGGGGGTTATTGATGAACACTGAAGCTTTCTTT.

This chain connects TRBV6-1 to TRBJ2-7; D perhaps matches TRBD2 (5 bases). From germline, CDR1 is MNHNS and CDR2 SASEGT. V lost 5 bases to trimming and J lost 2 bases, with 7 bases between them. The CDR3 has 12 residues. CDR3 region: CASSLAAYEQYF. As DNA, the CDR3 is TGTGCCAGCAGTCTAGCTGCCTACGAGCAGTACTTC.

The V gene is TRBV28, the J gene TRBJ1-6; TRBD1 agrees at 7 bases. J was trimmed by 8 bases and V by 3 bases; bases with no gene match: 7. CDR1 and CDR2 from the germline V gene are MDHEN and SYDVKM. This CDR3 is 15 amino acids long. CDR3 amino acids: CASSFLQGSYSPLHF. CDR3 nucleotides: TGTGCCAGCAGTTTCCTACAGGGGAGTTATTCACCCCTCCACTTT. The whole variable domain, filled in from reference TRBV28 and TRBJ1-6, reads DVKVTQSSRYLVKRTGEKVFLECVQDMDHENMFWYRQDPGLGLRLIYFSYDVKMKEKGDIPEGYSVSREKKERFSLILESASTNQTSMYLCASSFLQGSYSPLHFGNGTRLTVT.

This clone came up once. V usage is TRBV30 and J usage is TRBJ1-6; 8 positions match TRBD1. Trimming removed 3 bases from V and 10 bases from J; junction bases left unmatched: 5. The germline CDR1 and CDR2 sequences are GTSNPN and SVGIG (reference sequence). The CDR3 length is 13 residues. The CDR3 loop reads CAWSGQGDSPLHF. The CDR3 nucleotides are TGTGCCTGGAGCGGACAGGGCGACTCACCCCTCCACTTT.

This CDR3 is CASFTTGGNTIYF. As DNA, the CDR3 is TGTGCCAGCTTTACGACAGGAGGAAACACCATATATTTT. The J gene is TRBJ1-3, the V gene TRBV6-5; the D gene is possibly TRBD1 (6 bases). This CDR3 is 13 amino acids long. V was pared by 8 bases and J by 4 bases, with 12 bases between. CDR1 MNHEY and CDR2 SVGAGI come from the germline V gene.

The chain uses TRBV5-1 and TRBJ1-4; D unresolved. This CDR3 has 14 amino acids. Per the germline V gene, CDR1 is SGHRS and CDR2 is YFSETQ. Trimming stripped 4 bases from V and 10 bases from J, with 17 bases between. CDR3 nucleotides: TGCGCCAGCAGCCGGGAAGAGGGTTTGGGAAAACTGTTTTTT. It translates to CASSREEGLGKLFF.

The V gene is TRBV13, the J gene TRBJ2-1, with D unresolved. Germline V gene lookup returns CDR1 PRHDT and CDR2 FYEKMQ (reference sequence). The CDR3 extends over 15 amino acids. With 7 bases removed from V and 0 bases from J, the gap between germline ends came to 13 bases. The CDR3 DNA sequence: TGTGCCAGCACGCCCCCCCCGAGCTCCTACAATGAGCAGTTCTTC. Protein: CASTPPPSSYNEQFF.

This rearrangement joins TRBV6-1 to TRBJ1-5; 8 positions match TRBD1. Per germline, CDR1 MNHNS and CDR2 SASEGT. With 6 bases clipped from V and 7 bases from J, the junction kept 8 bases outside the gene matches. The CDR3 runs to 14 residues. The CDR3, as DNA: TGTGCCAGCAGACAGGGGGTCCAAGGGCAGCCCCAGCATTTT. Translation: CASRQGVQGQPQHF.

The chain uses TRBV19 and TRBJ2-4; 8 bases fit TRBD1. The CDR3 has 14 residues. Looked up from germline, CDR1 is LNHDA and CDR2 is SQIVND (reference sequence). J was trimmed by 3 bases and V by 7 bases; bases with no gene match: 5. CDR3 sequence reads: CASTRTGNKNIQYF. The DNA of the CDR3 is TGTGCCAGTACTCGGACAGGGAACAAAAACATTCAGTACTTC.